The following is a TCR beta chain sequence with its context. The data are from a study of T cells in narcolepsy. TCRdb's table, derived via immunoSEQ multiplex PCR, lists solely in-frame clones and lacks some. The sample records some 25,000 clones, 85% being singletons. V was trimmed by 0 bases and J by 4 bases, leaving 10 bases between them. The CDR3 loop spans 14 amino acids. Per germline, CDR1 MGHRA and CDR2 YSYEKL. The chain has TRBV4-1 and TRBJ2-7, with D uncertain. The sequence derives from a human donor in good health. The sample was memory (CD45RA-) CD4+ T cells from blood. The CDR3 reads CASSQDSQIYEQYF. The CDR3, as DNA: TGCGCCAGCAGCCAAGATTCGCAAATTTACGAGCAGTACTTC.